These 28 T cell receptor beta chains were all obtained from the same sample, sequenced in a study of blood T cell repertoires in COVID-19. Some clones are missing from TCRdb's copy, which holds only in-frame ones; the method was immunoSEQ multiplex PCR. The sample lists about 140,000 clones, around 82% occurring once. The specimen sequenced was peripheral blood. The receptors derive from a woman in her sixties or seventies with acute or convalescent COVID-19.

The CDR3: CASSPPGSETQYF. Here the CDR3 DNA reads TGTGCCAGCAGCCCCCCGGGATCGGAGACCCAGTACTTC. This chain connects TRBV7-2 to TRBJ2-5; D is possibly TRBD2 (5 bases). Trimming cost V 5 bases and J 5 bases, with 12 bases left between them. This CDR3 has 13 residues. Per the germline V gene, CDR1 is SGHTA and CDR2 is FQGNSA.

The chain combines TRBV28 with TRBJ2-7; a weak D match, TRBD2 (5 bases). The CDR3 runs to 15 residues. Germline CDR1 MDHEN, CDR2 SYDVKM. Trimming stripped 3 bases from V and 1 base from J, with 13 bases between. CDR3 in DNA: TGTGCCAGCAGTTTTGGAGCGGAGCTGTCCTACGAGCAGTACTTC. It is translated as CASSFGAELSYEQYF.

The CDR3: CATSDSRRLSPLHF. The CDR3 region has the DNA TGTGCCACCAGTGATTCCCGGCGGCTCTCACCCCTCCACTTT. This chain connects TRBV24-1 to TRBJ1-6, with D unresolved. CDR3 length: 14 residues. Trimming took 2 bases from V and 10 from J, leaving 11 bases between them. Germline loops: CDR1 KGHDR, CDR2 SFDVKD.

The rearrangement uses TRBV5-1 and TRBJ2-2; 7 bases agree with TRBD1. The junction had 6 bases not matched to a gene; V was cut back by 1 base and J by 6 bases. CDR3 length equals 15 residues. Looked up from germline, CDR1 is SGHRS and CDR2 is YFSETQ. As DNA, the CDR3 is TGCGCCAGCAGCTTGAAAGGGGGCTTCGCCGGGGAGCTGTTTTTT. This codes for CASSLKGGFAGELFF.

The chain has TRBV7-2 and TRBJ2-5; D remains unclear. This CDR3 region has 14 residues. CDR1 is SGHTA, CDR2 FQGNSA, per germline. V was cut by 3 bases and J by 8 bases, with 16 bases left in between. CDR3 amino acids: CASSLVASGATQYF. CDR3 sequence (DNA): TGTGCCAGCAGCTTGGTAGCCTCGGGTGCAACCCAGTACTTC.

The chain joins TRBV28 to TRBJ2-1; D is unresolved. V was pared by 3 bases and J by 9 bases, with 6 bases between. Germline CDR1 MDHEN, CDR2 SYDVKM. The CDR3 contains 11 residues. CDR3 region: CASSLKAEQFF. Here the CDR3 DNA reads TGTGCCAGCAGTTTGAAAGCTGAGCAGTTCTTC.

This clone was picked up a small number of times. V usage is TRBV7-8 and J usage is TRBJ1-6; tentative D call: TRBD1 (6 bases). Trimming left V 2 bases short and J 5 bases short, with 13 bases between. This CDR3 is built from 16 residues. Germline V CDR1 and CDR2: SGHVS, FQNEAQ. The CDR3 protein is CASSLIDRSNNSPLHF. As DNA, the CDR3 is TGTGCCAGCAGCTTAATTGACAGGAGTAATAATTCACCCCTCCACTTT.

The chain joins TRBV11-1 to TRBJ1-1; possibly TRBD1 for D (6 bases). Germline V lookup: CDR1 SGHAT, CDR2 FQDESV (reference sequence). CDR3 length: 15 amino acids. V was shortened by 6 bases and J by 4 bases, with 18 bases between the two germline ends. The CDR3 DNA is TGTGCCAGCAGTCTTCAGGGGTACCAGGGCACTGAAGCTTTCTTT. Protein sequence: CASSLQGYQGTEAFF.

This clone was detected only once. This chain uses TRBV9 with TRBJ2-7, with a weak D call TRBD2 (5 bases). Deletions cut 0 bases from V and 4 bases from J, with 14 bases between. The CDR3 has 15 amino acids. Germline V gives CDR1 SGDLS, CDR2 YYNGEE. Written as DNA, the CDR3 is TGTGCCAGCAGCGTAGCCTTGGGAGAATTTTACGAGCAGTACTTC. This codes for CASSVALGEFYEQYF.

This chain uses TRBV27 with TRBJ2-1; the match to TRBD2 covers 9 bases. Germline V CDR1 and CDR2: MNHEY, SMNVEV (reference sequence). V shed 6 bases and J 0 bases; nucleotides not matched to a gene: 6. This CDR3 comprises 16 residues. As DNA, the CDR3 is TGTGCCAGCAGAGCGGGAGGAGCGAGCTCCTACAATGAGCAGTTCTTC. Amino acids: CASRAGGASSYNEQFF.

The chain has TRBV27 and TRBJ2-7; D perhaps matches TRBD2 (6 bases). The CDR3 runs 15 residues. The V end was cut by 6 bases, the J end by 0 bases, with 15 bases between. Looked up from germline, CDR1 is MNHEY and CDR2 is SMNVEV (reference sequence). The CDR3 nucleotides read TGTGCCAGCAGCCTCATGGGACTGAGCTCCTACGAGCAGTACTTC. Translation: CASSLMGLSSYEQYF.

V usage is TRBV5-4 and J usage is TRBJ1-1; weak D call: TRBD1 (6 bases). The CDR3 sequence is 14 residues long. Trimming left V 1 base short and J 6 bases short, with 13 bases between. The germline gives CDR1 SGHNT, CDR2 YYREEE (reference sequence). The CDR3 is CASSLFQGLAEAFF. CDR3 bases: TGTGCCAGCAGCTTGTTTCAGGGGCTGGCTGAAGCTTTCTTT.

This chain joins TRBV19 and TRBJ2-3, with 8 positions matching TRBD2. The germline CDR1 and CDR2 sequences are LNHDA and SQIVND (reference sequence). After removal of 0 bases from V and 0 bases from J, the junction contained 5 bases not matched to a gene. The CDR3 is made up of 17 amino acids. The CDR3 sequence: CASSIDHTSGSTDTQYF. The CDR3 DNA reads as TGTGCCAGTAGTATAGATCATACTAGCGGAAGCACAGATACGCAGTATTTT.

J is TRBJ2-2 and V is TRBV6-5; D uncertain. The germline CDR1 and CDR2 sequences are MNHEY and SVGAGI. Trimming cost V 10 bases and J 2 bases, with 8 bases left between them. This CDR3 comprises 12 residues. Written as DNA, the CDR3 is TGTGCCATCCAGTGTAACACCGGGGAGCTGTTTTTT. Translation gives CAIQCNTGELFF.

The chain joins TRBV10-2 to TRBJ2-6; D remains ambiguous. The V and J ends lost 2 bases and 2 bases respectively, with 7 bases between them. This CDR3 region has 15 residues. CDR1 WSHSY and CDR2 SAAADI come from the germline V gene. CDR3 bases: TGCGCCAGCAGTGAGATGGGCACTGGGGCCAACGTCCTGACTTTC. Protein product: CASSEMGTGANVLTF.

This CDR3 is CASLSPQGNYGYTF. DNA for the CDR3: TGTGCCAGTCTCTCCCCGCAGGGAAACTATGGCTACACCTTC. V usage is TRBV19 and J usage is TRBJ1-2, with a tentative D call TRBD1 (5 bases). The CDR3 sequence is 14 residues long. CDR1 LNHDA and CDR2 SQIVND come from the germline V gene (reference sequence). Trimming shortened V by 8 bases and J by 2 bases, and 15 bases separated the two germline ends.

CDR3 protein: CASARAGGSYNEQFF. As DNA, the CDR3 is TGTGCCAGCGCCCGAGCGGGAGGATCCTACAATGAGCAGTTCTTC. This chain links TRBV25-1 with TRBJ2-1; TRBD2 matches at 9 bases. Germline V gene sequence: CDR1 MGHDK, CDR2 SYGVNS. The CDR3 is 15 amino acids. V gave up 8 bases and J gave up 1 base; unmatched junction bases: 6.

V is TRBV6-5 and J is TRBJ1-1, with 7 bases matching TRBD1. Germline V CDR1 and CDR2: MNHEY, SVGAGI. Trimming cost V 3 bases and J 3 bases; bases outside gene matches: 4. The CDR3 is 14 residues long. CDR3 sequence: CASSYRTGDTEAFF. CDR3 coding DNA: TGTGCCAGCAGTTATAGGACAGGTGACACTGAAGCTTTCTTT.

This sequence joins TRBV7-2 and TRBJ2-1; D is possibly TRBD2 (7 bases). V was pared by 6 bases and J by 9 bases, with 12 bases between. This CDR3 is 12 amino acids long. Germline CDR1 SGHTA, CDR2 FQGNSA. CDR3 amino acids: CASRGAGVEQFF. The CDR3 DNA reads as TGTGCCAGCAGGGGGGCGGGAGTTGAGCAGTTCTTC.

The CDR3 DNA follows: TGTGCCACCAGTGCAGCGGGGCTCAACTATGGCTACACCTTC. Translating gives CATSAAGLNYGYTF. This chain links TRBV24-1 with TRBJ1-2; a weak D match, TRBD1 (5 bases). V was clipped by 5 bases and J by 2 bases, with 11 bases between them. Per the germline V gene, CDR1 is KGHDR and CDR2 is SFDVKD. CDR3 length: 14 residues.

The chain combines TRBV18 with TRBJ2-4; TRBD1 aligns across 12 bases. This CDR3 region has 15 residues. The germline V gene has CDR1 KGHSH and CDR2 LQKENI. The junction had 4 bases not matched to a gene; V was cut back by 4 bases and J by 6 bases. The DNA of the CDR3 is TGTGCCAGCTCACTGGGACAGGGGGCTGGAAACATTCAGTACTTC. Residues: CASSLGQGAGNIQYF.

The CDR3 loop reads CASSRRAGMNTEAFF. The CDR3 DNA is TGTGCCAGCAGCCGAAGGGCGGGAATGAACACTGAAGCTTTCTTT. This chain uses TRBV5-4 with TRBJ1-1; D remains unclear. Trimming took 4 bases from V and 0 from J, leaving 13 bases between them. This CDR3 is 15 amino acids long. Germline CDR1 SGHNT, CDR2 YYREEE (reference sequence).

The J gene is TRBJ1-3, the V gene TRBV12-3 or TRBV12-4, with D possibly matching TRBD1 (5 bases). The germline V and J ends were trimmed by 3 bases and 7 bases, with 7 bases remaining between them. The CDR3 has 12 residues. CDR3 region: CASSFGGNTIYF. The CDR3 DNA reads TGTGCCAGCAGTTTCGGGGGTAACACCATATATTTT.

The rearrangement links TRBV7-9 to TRBJ2-2; 13 bases align to TRBD2. V shed 5 bases, J shed 7 bases, and the junction held 4 bases outside the gene matches. The CDR3 has 15 residues. The germline V gene has CDR1 SEHNR and CDR2 FQNEAQ (reference sequence). CDR3 nucleotides: TGTGCCAGCAGCGGACTAGCGGGAGAGATCGGGGAGCTGTTTTTT. Protein: CASSGLAGEIGELFF.

J is TRBJ2-1 and V is TRBV7-2; D possibly corresponds to TRBD2 (5 bases). CDR1 SGHTA and CDR2 FQGNSA come from the germline V gene. The CDR3 extends over 15 amino acids. V lost 1 base and J 2 bases, leaving 9 bases between the germline ends. The CDR3 region is CASSLESSPYNEQFF. The CDR3 region has the DNA TGTGCCAGCAGCTTAGAGTCTAGCCCCTACAATGAGCAGTTCTTC.

In nucleotides, the CDR3 is TGTGCCATCAGCCTGGGACAGGGAGGTCGAGAGACCCAGTACTTC. It is translated as CAISLGQGGRETQYF. The chain is built from TRBV10-3 and TRBJ2-5; TRBD1 matches at 9 bases. Trimming removed 6 bases from V and 4 bases from J; junction bases left unmatched: 9. CDR1 ENHRY and CDR2 SYGVKD come from the germline V gene. This CDR3 has 15 amino acids.

This sequence joins TRBV27 and TRBJ2-1, with 11 bases fitting TRBD2. This CDR3 is 17 amino acids long. Germline CDR1 reads MNHEY; CDR2 reads SMNVEV (reference sequence). V gave up 4 bases and J gave up 6 bases; unmatched junction bases: 11. CDR3 bases: TGTGCCAGCAGTTCCGGGAGAAGACTAGCGGGGAGCAATGAGCAGTTCTTC. Translated, it gives CASSSGRRLAGSNEQFF.

The CDR3 region is CSASQETQYF. In DNA, the CDR3 is TGCAGTGCCTCCCAAGAGACCCAGTACTTC. This chain connects TRBV20-1 to TRBJ2-5; the D is unclear. V shed 6 bases and J shed 1 base, with 3 bases lying between them. CDR1 and CDR2 from the germline V gene are DFQATT and SNEGSKA (reference sequence). The CDR3 length is 10 residues.